The clone carrying this TCR beta chain was seen more than once but under ten times. CDR1 and CDR2 from the germline V gene are KGHDR and SFDVKD. V gave up 5 bases and J gave up 8 bases; unmatched junction bases: 8. The CDR3 length is 14 residues. The data belong to a study of identical twins. A single record per CDR3 protein comes from TCRdb applying MiXCR to the 5' RACE reads. The sample holds 1.5 million to 2 million distinct CDR3 sequences, more than 30% seen once. The material sequenced was cord blood. This sequence originates from a newborn girl in good health. This rearrangement joins TRBV24-1 to TRBJ2-1; 7 bases match TRBD2. CDR3 coding DNA: TGTGCCACCAGTGGGTCGGGAGGAAAGTATGAGCAGTTCTTC. Its translation: CATSGSGGKYEQFF.